The clone carrying this TCR beta chain has ten or more counts. This CDR3 has 16 amino acids. Germline V gives CDR1 SGHTA, CDR2 FQGTGA. The V segment lost 2 bases and the J segment 4 bases; nucleotides outside the gene matches: 6. TCRdb called the RT-PCR reads again in MiXCR, with one record for every CDR3 protein. There are fewer than 800,000 distinct CDR3 sequences in the sample; 12% to 15% occur only once, and 3% to 4.5% lies in the top ten. Sample: memory CD4+ T cells from blood. This sequence was found in a female donor in good health, serving as a healthy control. The V gene is TRBV7-3, the J gene TRBJ2-2; TRBD1 matches at 8 bases. The CDR3 here is CASSLGSGGGTGELFF. The CDR3 DNA reads as TGTGCCAGCAGCTTAGGGTCAGGGGGCGGCACCGGGGAGCTGTTTTTT.